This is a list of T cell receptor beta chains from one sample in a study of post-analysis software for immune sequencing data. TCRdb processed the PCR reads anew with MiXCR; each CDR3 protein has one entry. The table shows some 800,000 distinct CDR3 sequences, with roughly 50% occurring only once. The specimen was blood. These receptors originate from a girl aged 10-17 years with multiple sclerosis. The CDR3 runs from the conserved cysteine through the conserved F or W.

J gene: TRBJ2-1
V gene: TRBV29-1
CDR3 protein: CSVVSPGRGSYNEQFF

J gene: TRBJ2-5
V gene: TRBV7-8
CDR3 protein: CASSLLLDRQETQYF

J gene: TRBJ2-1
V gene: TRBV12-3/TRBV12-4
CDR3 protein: CASNPDTGHGGNEQFF

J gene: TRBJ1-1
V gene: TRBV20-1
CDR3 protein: CSAHSMVRNTEAFF

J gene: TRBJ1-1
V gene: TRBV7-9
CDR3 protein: CASSSDRGKSEAFF

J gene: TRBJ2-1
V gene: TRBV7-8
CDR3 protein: CASSGRTHNEQFF

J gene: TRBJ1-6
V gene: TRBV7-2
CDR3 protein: CASSRGVNSPLHF

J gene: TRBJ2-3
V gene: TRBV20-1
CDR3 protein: CSARDQAGAGRGTDTQYF

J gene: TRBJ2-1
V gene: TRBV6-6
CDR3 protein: CASSPFFGGEEEKQFF

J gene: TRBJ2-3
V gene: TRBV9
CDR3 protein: CASSAGLAVTDTQYF

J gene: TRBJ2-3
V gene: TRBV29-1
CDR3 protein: CSAEGHSTTDTQYF

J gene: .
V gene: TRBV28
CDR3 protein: CASSLSPDSEQYF

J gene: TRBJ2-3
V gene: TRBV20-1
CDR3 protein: CSAPPGGMGGDTQYF

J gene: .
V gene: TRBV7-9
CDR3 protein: CASSLAGLAGGYLPYEQYF

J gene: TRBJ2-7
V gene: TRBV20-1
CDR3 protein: CSAPTSGDDEQYF

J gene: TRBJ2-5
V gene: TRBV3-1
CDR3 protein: CASSPTMGETQYF

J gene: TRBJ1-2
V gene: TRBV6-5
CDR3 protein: CASRGTGLRGYTF

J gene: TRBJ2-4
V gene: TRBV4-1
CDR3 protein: CASSQNLLAGAEGGRLAKNIQYF

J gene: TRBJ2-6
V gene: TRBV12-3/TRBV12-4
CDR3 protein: CASSLGPGANVLTF

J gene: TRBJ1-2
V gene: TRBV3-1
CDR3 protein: CASSPHSTGRGYGYTF

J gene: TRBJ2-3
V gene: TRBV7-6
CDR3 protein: CASSLAEGDRGARGTQYF

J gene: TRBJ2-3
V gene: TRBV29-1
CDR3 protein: CSVKWQDTQYF

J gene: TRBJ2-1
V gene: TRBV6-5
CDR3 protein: CASSYNGLGNEQFF

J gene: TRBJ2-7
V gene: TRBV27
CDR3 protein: CASSLISGQGLGEQYF

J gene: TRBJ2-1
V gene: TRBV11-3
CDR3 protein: CASSLDLSGRDLSYNEQFF

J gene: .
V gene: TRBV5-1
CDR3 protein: CASAKGLAGDEQYF

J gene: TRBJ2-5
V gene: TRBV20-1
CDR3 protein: CSAPHPSRARETQYF

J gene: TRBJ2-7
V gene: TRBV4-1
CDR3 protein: CASSQVDSSYEQYF

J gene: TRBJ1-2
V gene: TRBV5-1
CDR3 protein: CASSPVRERYGYTF

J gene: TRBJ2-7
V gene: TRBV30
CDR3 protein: CAWRFWLAVIYEQYF

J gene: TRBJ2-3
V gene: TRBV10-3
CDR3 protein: CAISERGSDTQYF

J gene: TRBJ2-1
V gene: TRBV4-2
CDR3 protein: CASSQGAGTRTYNEQFF

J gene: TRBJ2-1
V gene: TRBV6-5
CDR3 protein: CASTRGGNEQFF

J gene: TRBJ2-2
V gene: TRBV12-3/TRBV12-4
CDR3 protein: CASSFILAGDTNTGELFF

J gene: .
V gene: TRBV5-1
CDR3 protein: CVSSPPLAGREQYF

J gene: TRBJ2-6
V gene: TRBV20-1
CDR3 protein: CSALRVGPLGANVLTF

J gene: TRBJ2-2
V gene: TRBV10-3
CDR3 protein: CAISKQGPSNTGELFF

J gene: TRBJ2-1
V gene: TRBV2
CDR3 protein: CASTQTYNEQFF

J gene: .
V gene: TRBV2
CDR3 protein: CASRGGFTPSEQYF

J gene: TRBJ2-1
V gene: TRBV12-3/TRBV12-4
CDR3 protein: CASSLVRSRVEQFF

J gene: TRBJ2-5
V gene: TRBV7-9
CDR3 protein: CASSNLSGETQYF

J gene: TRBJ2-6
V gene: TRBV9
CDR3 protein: CASSEERGSGANVLTF

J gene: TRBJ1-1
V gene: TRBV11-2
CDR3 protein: CASSLYGTGVTMNTEAFF

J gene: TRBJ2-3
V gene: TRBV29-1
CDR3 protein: CSVAKGITDTQYF

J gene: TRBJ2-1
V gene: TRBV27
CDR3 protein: CATGRAGGEFF

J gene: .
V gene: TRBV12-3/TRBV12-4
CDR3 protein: CASSLGGTSGGTQYF